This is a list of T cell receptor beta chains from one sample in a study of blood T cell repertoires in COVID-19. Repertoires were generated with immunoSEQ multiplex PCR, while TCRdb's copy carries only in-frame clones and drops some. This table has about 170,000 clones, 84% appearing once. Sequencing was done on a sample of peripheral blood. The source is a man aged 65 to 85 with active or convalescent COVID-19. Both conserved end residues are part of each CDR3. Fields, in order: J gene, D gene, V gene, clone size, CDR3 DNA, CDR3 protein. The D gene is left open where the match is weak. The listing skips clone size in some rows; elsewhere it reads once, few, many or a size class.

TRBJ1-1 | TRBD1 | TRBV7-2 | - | TGTGCCAGCAGTTTAACAGGGGGCTTGAGGACTGAAGCTTTCTTT | CASSLTGGLRTEAFF
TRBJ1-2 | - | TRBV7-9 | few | TGTGCCAGCAGCTTATCCAGACTTGACTACACCTTC | CASSLSRLDYTF
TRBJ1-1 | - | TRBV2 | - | TGTGCCAGCCGAGAACAGGGCCTCACTGAAGCTTTCTTT | CASREQGLTEAFF
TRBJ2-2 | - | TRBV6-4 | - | TGTGCCAGCAGTGACTCTGCAGGGTGGAACACCGGGGAGCTGTTTTTT | CASSDSAGWNTGELFF
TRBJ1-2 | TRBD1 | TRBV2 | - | TGTGCCAGCAGTGATCGGACAGGGGGCTATGGCTACACCTTC | CASSDRTGGYGYTF
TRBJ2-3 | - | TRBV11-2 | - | TGTGCCAGCAGCTTAGATATCAGGCAGGGAAGTACAGATACGCAGTATTTT | CASSLDIRQGSTDTQYF
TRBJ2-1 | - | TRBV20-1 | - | TGCAGTGCTAGTAGCGTGGGTGTTGGGCAGTTCTTC | CSASSVGVGQFF
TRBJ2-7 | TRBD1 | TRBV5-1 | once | TGCGCCAGCAGCTGGGGGACAGGGGAAGAGCAGTACTTC | CASSWGTGEEQYF
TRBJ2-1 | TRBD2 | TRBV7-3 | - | TGTGCCAGCAGACCTCAAGCGGGACTGCGCTACAATGAGCAGTTCTTC | CASRPQAGLRYNEQFF
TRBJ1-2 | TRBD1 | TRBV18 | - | TGTGCCAGCTCACGCAACGGACAGGGATATGACTATGGCTACACCTTC | CASSRNGQGYDYGYTF
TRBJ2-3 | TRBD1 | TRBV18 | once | TGTGCCAGCTCACCCCGACAGGGCACTAAGGGAGATACGCAGTATTTT | CASSPRQGTKGDTQYF
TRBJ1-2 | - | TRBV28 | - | TGTGCCAGCAGAACCAGGGTGGCTGGCTACACCTTC | CASRTRVAGYTF
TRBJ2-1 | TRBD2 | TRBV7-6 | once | TGTGCCAACTCGGACCTAAGCGGGAGGTCCCGTAATGAGCAGTTCTTC | CANSDLSGRSRNEQFF
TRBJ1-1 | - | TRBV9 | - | TGTGCCAGCAGCGTAGGCATAAACATGAACACTGAAGCTTTCTTT | CASSVGINMNTEAFF
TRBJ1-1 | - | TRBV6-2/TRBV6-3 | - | TGTGCCAGCAGTTACGGTACATACACTGAAGCTTTCTTT | CASSYGTYTEAFF
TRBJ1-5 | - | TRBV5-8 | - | TGTGCCAGCAGCTTGGCTAGAGGCCCCCGGGGGACCCAGCATTTT | CASSLARGPRGTQHF
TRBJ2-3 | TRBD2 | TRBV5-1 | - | TGCGCCAGCAGCTTGGGGAATAGCGGGGGGTCCCCCACAGATACGCAGTATTTT | CASSLGNSGGSPTDTQYF
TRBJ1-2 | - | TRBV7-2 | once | TGTGCCAGCAGCTTAATGGGGCTCTATGGCTACACCTTC | CASSLMGLYGYTF
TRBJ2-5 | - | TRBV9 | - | TGTGCCAGCAGCGTCGAAGGTGGGGACTACCAAGAGACCCAGTACTTC | CASSVEGGDYQETQYF
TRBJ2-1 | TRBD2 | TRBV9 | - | TGTGCCAGCAGCGTAGCCCCGGGGGGTGTCAACTCCTACAATGAGCAGTTCTTC | CASSVAPGGVNSYNEQFF
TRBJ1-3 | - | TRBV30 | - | TGTGCCGGGACCAGGGGAAACACCATATATTTT | CAGTRGNTIYF
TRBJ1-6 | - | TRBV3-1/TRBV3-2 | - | TGTGCCAGCAGCCTTGGGCCAAGGCAAAATTCACCCCTCCACTTT | CASSLGPRQNSPLHF
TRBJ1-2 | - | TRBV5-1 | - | TGCGCCAGCAGCTTGCGGGAACCTAACTATGGCTACACCTTC | CASSLREPNYGYTF
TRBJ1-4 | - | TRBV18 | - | TGTGCCAGCTCACCAAGGATATCGGGTGAAAAACTGTTTTTT | CASSPRISGEKLFF
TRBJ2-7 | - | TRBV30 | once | TGTGCCTGGAGTGCAGGGGCCGGGGAGCAGTACTTC | CAWSAGAGEQYF
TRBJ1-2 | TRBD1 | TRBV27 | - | TGTGCCAGCAGTTTTACGGACAGGGAGGCTGGCTACACCTTC | CASSFTDREAGYTF
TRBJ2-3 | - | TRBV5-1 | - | TGCGCCAGCAGCCCATGGCCGGGACTCCGCACAGATACGCAGTATTTT | CASSPWPGLRTDTQYF
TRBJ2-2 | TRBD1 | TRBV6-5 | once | TGTGCCAGCAGTTACAACACAGGGGCCACCGGGGAGCTGTTTTTT | CASSYNTGATGELFF
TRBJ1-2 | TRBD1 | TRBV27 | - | TGTGCCAGCAGCCCTTGGGCGGGACAGGGCTATGGCTACACCTTC | CASSPWAGQGYGYTF
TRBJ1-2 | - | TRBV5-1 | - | TGCGCCAGCAGCTTGGGCAGGGACATGGATGGCTACACCTTC | CASSLGRDMDGYTF
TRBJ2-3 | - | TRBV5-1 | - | TGCGCCAGCAGCTTGGCGGGGTCCACAGATACGCAGTATTTT | CASSLAGSTDTQYF
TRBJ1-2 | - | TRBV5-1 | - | TGCGCCAGCAGCTACCTACAGGGACAAGATTATGGCTACACCTTC | CASSYLQGQDYGYTF
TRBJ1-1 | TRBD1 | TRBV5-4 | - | TGTGCCAGCAGCCAAGGACAGGAGGTAAGGGCTTTCTTT | CASSQGQEVRAFF
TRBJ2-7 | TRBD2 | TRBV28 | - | TGTGCCAGCTCGACTAGCGGGAGCTCCTACGAGCAGTACTTC | CASSTSGSSYEQYF
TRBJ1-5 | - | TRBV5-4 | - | TGTGCCAGCAGCCCCTCGCCTCAGGGCCGTCAGCCCCAGCATTTT | CASSPSPQGRQPQHF
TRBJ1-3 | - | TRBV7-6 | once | TGTGCCAGCAGCTTCTACCAAAGCTCTGGAAACACCATATATTTT | CASSFYQSSGNTIYF
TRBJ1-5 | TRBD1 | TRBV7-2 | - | TGTGCCAGCAGCCCTACGCCGGGACAGGGCAATCAGCCCCAGCATTTT | CASSPTPGQGNQPQHF
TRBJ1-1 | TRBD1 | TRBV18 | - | TGTGCCAGCTCACCGGTTAATCTGGCAGGGGGGAACACTGAAGCTTTCTTT | CASSPVNLAGGNTEAFF
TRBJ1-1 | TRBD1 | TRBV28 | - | TGTGCCAGCAGTTTATATCACCAGGGGGAAACTGAAGCTTTCTTT | CASSLYHQGETEAFF
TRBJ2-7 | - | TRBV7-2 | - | TGTGCCAGCAGCTTAGTTGCGGGATTTAGGGGCCCCTACGAGCAGTACTTC | CASSLVAGFRGPYEQYF
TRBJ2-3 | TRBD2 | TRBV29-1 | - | TGCAGCGCGTACTCATCGAGGTGGGAGGGCGAGGTCGGGCAGTATTTT | CSAYSSRWEGEVGQYF
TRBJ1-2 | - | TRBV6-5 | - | TGTGCCAGCACGCAACAGGGCTATGGCTACACCTTC | CASTQQGYGYTF
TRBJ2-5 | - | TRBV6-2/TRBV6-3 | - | TGTGCCAGCAGTTACTCTCTTCACCAAGAGACCCAGTACTTC | CASSYSLHQETQYF
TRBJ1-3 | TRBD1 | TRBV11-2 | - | TGTGCCAGCAGCTCACAGGGGTCTGGAAACACCATATATTTT | CASSSQGSGNTIYF
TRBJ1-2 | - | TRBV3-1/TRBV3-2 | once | TGTGCCAGCAGCTTCAATCGGGGGGACTCCGGAGGCTATGGCTACACCTTC | CASSFNRGDSGGYGYTF
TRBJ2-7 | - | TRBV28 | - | TGTGCCAGTACAGGGACCGAGCAGTACTTC | CASTGTEQYF
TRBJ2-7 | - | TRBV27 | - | TGTGCCAGCACCAAACAGGGAAGCCCCGGCGAGCAGTACTTC | CASTKQGSPGEQYF
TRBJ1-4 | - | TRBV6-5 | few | TGTGCCAGCAGCCAGACAGTAGACAATGAAAAACTGTTTTTT | CASSQTVDNEKLFF
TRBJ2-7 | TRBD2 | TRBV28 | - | TGTGCCAGCAGTTTATTTGGCCTAGCGGGGATACGCTCCTACGAGCAGTACTTC | CASSLFGLAGIRSYEQYF
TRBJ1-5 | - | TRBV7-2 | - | TGTGCCAGCGGGCGAGACAGTATAAATCAGCCCCAGCATTTT | CASGRDSINQPQHF
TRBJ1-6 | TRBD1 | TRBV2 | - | TGTGCCAGCAGCGGAACAGGGGCTAATTCACCCCTCCACTTT | CASSGTGANSPLHF
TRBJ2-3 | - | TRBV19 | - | TGTGCCAGTAGTATAGATAGGGTAGGGGGCACAGATACGCAGTATTTT | CASSIDRVGGTDTQYF